Each of the 30 T cell receptor beta chains below was sequenced from the same sample in a study of metastatic and nonmetastatic thyroid tumors. TCRdb re-called the PCR reads with MiXCR. The data show roughly 70,000 clones, more than 15% seen once. Until they underwent thyroid surgery, no patient had received any treatment. Sequenced sample: blood. The receptors derive from a female donor with papillary thyroid cancer or a benign thyroid nodule (not recorded which). Some clones in this sample may be carry-over from other donors' samples.

This clone came up many times. The chain links TRBV28 to TRBJ2-7, with TRBD2 identical over 7 bases. From germline, CDR1 is MDHEN and CDR2 SYDVKM. V lost 6 bases, J lost 1 base, and 12 bases stayed unmatched. The CDR3 is 16 residues long. DNA of the CDR3: TGTGCCAGCAGAGTCGGTGGGGGGGGACCTTCCTACGAGCAGTACTTC. Protein: CASRVGGGGPSYEQYF.

This chain joins TRBV2 and TRBJ1-2; the D gene is possibly TRBD1 (5 bases). The CDR3 has 15 residues. Trimming took 0 bases from V and 3 from J, leaving 11 bases between them. Germline CDR1 and CDR2: SNHLY and FYNNEI. For the CDR3, the DNA is TGTGCCAGCAGTGAAGCCGGGGCACGGGACTATGGCTACACCTTC. Its protein is CASSEAGARDYGYTF.

V is TRBV3-1 and J is TRBJ2-7; D is unresolved. This CDR3 comprises 14 residues. V dropped 6 bases and J dropped 0 bases, with 12 bases sitting between them. Germline values: CDR1 LGHDT, CDR2 YNNKEL (reference sequence). CDR3 nucleotide sequence: TGTGCCAGCAGTGGCGTTACATTCTCCTACGAGCAGTACTTC. Translated: CASSGVTFSYEQYF.

This clone was counted many times. The chain combines TRBV19 with TRBJ1-5, with 7 bases fitting TRBD1. Germline CDR1 is LNHDA and CDR2 is SQIVND (reference sequence). The CDR3 is made up of 16 amino acids. The junction had 6 bases not matched to a gene; V was cut back by 2 bases and J by 2 bases. The CDR3: CASSISSGQGNQPQHF. The CDR3 bases are TGTGCCAGTAGTATATCCTCCGGACAGGGCAATCAGCCCCAGCATTTT.

This clone was seen ten or more times. V and J are TRBV30 and TRBJ1-5; D gene unclear. Germline CDR1 and CDR2: GTSNPN and SVGIG (reference sequence). This CDR3 has 14 amino acids. V was shortened by 1 base and J by 4 bases, with 11 bases between the two germline ends. The CDR3 sequence: CAWSGEQLNQPQHF. The CDR3 nucleotides read TGTGCCTGGAGTGGTGAACAGTTAAATCAGCCCCAGCATTTT.

This clone was picked up a small number of times. The sample has other DNA sequences that encode this CDR3 too. V is TRBV6-1 and J is TRBJ2-3; D possibly corresponds to TRBD1 (5 bases). The CDR3 is made up of 14 amino acids. Trimming shortened V by 7 bases and J by 4 bases, and 15 bases separated the two germline ends. Germline CDR1 MNHNS, CDR2 SASEGT. CDR3 nucleotides: TGTGCCAGCACCCCTACAGGTGGCGCAGATACGCAGTATTTT. It yields the protein CASTPTGGADTQYF.

This clone was detected only a few times. The CDR3 DNA reads as TGTGCCAGCGTCTCTTTTCTCTCTGGAAACACCATATATTTT. It translates to CASVSFLSGNTIYF. The chain carries TRBV6-1 and TRBJ1-3; D remains unclear. The CDR3 loop spans 14 amino acids. Between the trimmed V and J ends, which lost 8 bases and 0 bases, there was a span of 11 bases. Germline CDR1 MNHNS, CDR2 SASEGT.

This chain connects TRBV11-1 to TRBJ2-5; D gene uncertain. The CDR3 extends over 13 amino acids. Germline V lookup: CDR1 SGHAT, CDR2 FQDESV (reference sequence). V gave up 3 bases and J gave up 2 bases, with 7 bases separating them. Written as DNA, the CDR3 is TGTGCCAGCAGCTTTTTCCAGCAAGAGACCCAGTACTTC. This sequence encodes CASSFFQQETQYF.

V and J are TRBV19 and TRBJ1-3; possibly TRBD1 for D (6 bases). Per the germline V gene, CDR1 is LNHDA and CDR2 is SQIVND (reference sequence). The germline V and J ends were trimmed by 3 bases and 3 bases, with 9 bases remaining between them. The length of the CDR3 is 14 residues. CDR3 nucleotides: TGTGCCAGTAGTATCGGGGGCGGTGGAAACACCATATATTTT. Protein sequence: CASSIGGGGNTIYF.

The chain is built from TRBV18 and TRBJ2-7, with D perhaps TRBD1 (5 bases). Germline V CDR1 and CDR2: KGHSH, LQKENI. The CDR3 sequence is 14 residues long. V was clipped by 3 bases and J by 5 bases, with 14 bases between them. The DNA for the CDR3 is TGTGCCAGCTCACCGTCCAGGGATAGGCACGAGCAGTACTTC. It codes for CASSPSRDRHEQYF.

This clone was observed a handful of times. V usage is TRBV6-2 or TRBV6-3 and J usage is TRBJ2-6; 12 nucleotides agree with TRBD1. The CDR3 covers 18 residues. Trimming took 5 bases from V and 4 from J; bases not matched to a gene: 9. Germline CDR1 MNHEY, CDR2 SVGEGT. CDR3 nucleotide sequence: TGTGCCAGCAGTAACCCGGGACAGGGGGCGTACGGGGCCAACGTCCTGACTTTC. Translation gives CASSNPGQGAYGANVLTF.

This clone has ten or more counts. J is TRBJ1-1 and V is TRBV5-1, with D perhaps matching TRBD1 (6 bases). The V end was cut by 3 bases, the J end by 0 bases, with 9 bases between. The CDR3 is 14 residues long. Germline values: CDR1 SGHRS, CDR2 YFSETQ. In nucleotides, the CDR3 is TGCGCCAGCAGCTCCGGGACACTGAACACTGAAGCTTTCTTT. Protein product: CASSSGTLNTEAFF.

This clone was counted between two and nine times. The junction does not match germline at one end; this may be a read error. The V gene is TRBV27, the J gene TRBJ1-2, with 7 bases identical to TRBD1. CDR3 length: 17 amino acids. Per the germline V gene, CDR1 is MNHEY and CDR2 is SMNVEV (reference sequence). In DNA form, the CDR3 reads TGTGCCAGCAGTTTATCCTCCTGGACAGGAATTAACTATGGCTGCACCTTC. Protein product: CASSLSSWTGINYGCTF.

This clone was counted between two and nine times. The V and J genes are TRBV6-5 and TRBJ2-7, with 9 nucleotides matching TRBD1. The trim removed 0 bases at V and 2 bases at J, leaving 2 bases unmatched. CDR1 and CDR2 from the germline V gene are MNHEY and SVGAGI. This CDR3 has 15 residues. Here the CDR3 reads CASSYSGQGAYEQYF. In DNA form, the CDR3 reads TGTGCCAGCAGTTACTCGGGACAGGGTGCCTACGAGCAGTACTTC.

With regard to this clone: The conserved final phenylalanine or tryptophan is absent from the CDR3, which likely points to a read error. The CDR3 loop is CASSTRLSGYNEQFL. As DNA, the CDR3 is TGTGCCAGCAGCACCCGACTATCGGGGTACAATGAGCAGTTCCTC. This chain connects TRBV11-2 to TRBJ2-1; a possible D gene is TRBD2 (5 bases). CDR1 and CDR2 (germline): SGHAT, FQNNGV. Trimming left V 5 bases short and J 4 bases short, with 15 bases between. This CDR3 spans 15 amino acids.

The chain joins TRBV3-1 to TRBJ2-7, with 11 bases fitting TRBD2. V lost 8 bases and J lost 0; bases outside the gene matches: 6. Germline loops: CDR1 LGHDT, CDR2 YNNKEL (reference sequence). The CDR3 consists of 15 residues. The CDR3 spells CASASGGLYSYEQYF. For the CDR3, the DNA is TGTGCCAGCGCTAGCGGGGGGCTCTACTCCTACGAGCAGTACTTC.

Only a few counts were recorded for this clone. J is TRBJ2-7 and V is TRBV27; 8 bases line up with TRBD1. The V gene's germline CDR1 is MNHEY and CDR2 SMNVEV (reference sequence). CDR3 size: 12 residues. The trim removed 7 bases at V and 4 bases at J, leaving 3 bases unmatched. CDR3 nucleotides: TGTGCCAGCAAGAGACAGGGGTACGAGCAGTACTTC. It is translated as CASKRQGYEQYF.

This clone appeared many times. V is TRBV6-1 and J is TRBJ2-7, with 8 bases aligning to TRBD2. The CDR3 is 16 residues long. Germline V CDR1 and CDR2: MNHNS, SASEGT. V lost 6 bases, J lost 1 base, and 11 bases stayed unmatched. The DNA for the CDR3 is TGTGCCAGCAGCCCCCGGGGGGGGACGGAATCCTACGAGCAGTACTTC. Its translation: CASSPRGGTESYEQYF.

This chain connects TRBV19 to TRBJ1-2, with D perhaps TRBD1 (6 bases). The length of the CDR3 is 14 residues. Germline assignment: CDR1 LNHDA and CDR2 SQIVND (reference sequence). The V and J ends lost 6 bases and 8 bases respectively, with 19 bases between them. The chain's CDR3 is CASRPGVGSYGYTF. The DNA of the CDR3 is TGTGCCAGTAGACCAGGGGTCGGGTCGTACGGCTACACCTTC.

A remark on this clone: A much larger clone lies a single base off, so this may be a read error. The chain recombines TRBV7-9 with TRBJ2-1, with 7 bases lining up with TRBD2. This CDR3 contains 12 residues. V lost 4 bases and J lost 15; bases outside the gene matches: 9. The germline CDR1 and CDR2 sequences are SEHNR and FQNEAQ (reference sequence). CDR3 sequence reads: CASSSAGREGFF. The CDR3 nucleotides are TGTGCCAGCAGCTCAGCGGGGCGAGAGGGGTTCTTC.

This clone has a handful of counts. V gene TRBV6-1 combines with J gene TRBJ1-1, with D possibly matching TRBD1 (6 bases). Germline V gives CDR1 MNHNS, CDR2 SASEGT. The V end was cut by 7 bases, the J end by 1 base, with 13 bases between. This CDR3 region has 14 residues. In nucleotides, the CDR3 is TGTGCCAGCACTCTAACAGGGAGGAACACTGAAGCTTTCTTT. Translation: CASTLTGRNTEAFF.

The genes are TRBV11-2 and TRBJ2-1; 10 nucleotides align to TRBD2. The CDR3 contains 18 residues. Germline assignment: CDR1 SGHAT and CDR2 FQNNGV. Trimming removed 2 bases from V and 2 bases from J; junction bases left unmatched: 9. The CDR3 here is CASSLPSGGKGTYNEQFF. The CDR3 DNA is TGTGCCAGCAGCTTACCTAGCGGGGGAAAGGGGACCTACAATGAGCAGTTCTTC.

This clone was observed at least ten times. Other DNA sequences in this sample translate to the same CDR3. The CDR3: CASSSSIRGRGYQETQYF. CDR3 sequence (DNA): TGTGCCAGCAGCTCATCGATCCGGGGCAGGGGCTACCAAGAGACCCAGTACTTC. The gene calls are TRBV9 and TRBJ2-5; the D gene is possibly TRBD1 (6 bases). This CDR3 comprises 18 residues. V lost 4 bases to trimming and J lost 0 bases, with 22 bases between them. CDR1 SGDLS and CDR2 YYNGEE come from the germline V gene.

This clone was recorded at least ten times. The chain couples TRBV6-6 to TRBJ1-5, with TRBD1 as a possible D gene (6 bases). Germline V gene sequence: CDR1 MNHNY, CDR2 SVGAGI (reference sequence). The CDR3 has 18 residues. V was clipped by 0 bases and J by 6 bases, with 21 bases between them. The CDR3 is CASSYSSQRSGGGQPQHF. In DNA, the CDR3 is TGTGCCAGCAGTTACTCGAGTCAGCGGTCCGGGGGCGGTCAGCCCCAGCATTTT.

This clone was seen many times. CDR3: CASLGTSVKDEQFF. The DNA of the CDR3 is TGTGCCAGCCTAGGGACCTCTGTTAAAGATGAGCAGTTCTTC. The chain joins TRBV7-9 to TRBJ2-1, with D perhaps TRBD1 or TRBD2 (5 bases each). The CDR3 is made up of 14 amino acids. The V end was cut by 8 bases, the J end by 8 bases, with 19 bases between. Germline CDR1 and CDR2: SEHNR and FQNEAQ (reference sequence).

This clone showed up many times. This chain connects TRBV6-1 to TRBJ2-7; 12 bases are shared with TRBD2. J gave up 5 bases and V 6 bases, and 8 bases lay outside the gene matches. CDR1 MNHNS and CDR2 SASEGT come from the germline V gene. The CDR3 contains 15 residues. CDR3 loop: CASSQTSGSPHEQYF. CDR3 bases: TGTGCCAGCAGCCAGACTAGCGGGAGCCCCCACGAGCAGTACTTC.

The chain uses TRBV4-2 and TRBJ1-4, with D maybe TRBD1 (6 bases). The germline CDR1 and CDR2 sequences are LGHNA and YNFKEQ. This CDR3 region has 16 residues. Trimming removed 1 base from V and 5 bases from J, with 14 bases in between. CDR3 DNA sequence: TGTGCCAGCAGCCAAGGCCGGGACAAAAGGAATGAAAAACTGTTTTTT. Encoded protein: CASSQGRDKRNEKLFF.

This clone was seen repeatedly, ten times or more. This chain uses TRBV24-1 with TRBJ1-4; maybe TRBD1 (5 bases). V was trimmed by 3 bases and J by 8 bases, leaving 15 bases between them. Germline-derived CDR1 and CDR2 are KGHDR and SFDVKD. The length of the CDR3 is 15 residues. CDR3 amino acids: CATSDTRAGKEKLFF. The CDR3 region has the DNA TGTGCCACCAGTGATACCCGTGCAGGGAAAGAAAAACTGTTTTTT.

The V call is TRBV6-2 or TRBV6-3, the J call TRBJ1-1; tentative D call: TRBD1 (6 bases). There are 13 residues in the CDR3. Germline V gives CDR1 MNHEY, CDR2 SVGEGT. Trimming pared 2 bases from V and 5 bases from J, leaving 9 bases between. The CDR3 reads CASSYVTGTEAFF. CDR3 in DNA: TGTGCCAGCAGTTACGTAACAGGGACTGAAGCTTTCTTT.

The chain employs TRBV20-1 and TRBJ1-6, with D possibly being TRBD1 (5 bases). CDR1 and CDR2 (germline): DFQATT, SNEGSKA (reference sequence). The CDR3 consists of 13 residues. Trimming shortened V by 1 base and J by 8 bases, and 9 bases separated the two germline ends. The CDR3 loop reads CSARAGPDSPLHF. CDR3 bases: TGCAGTGCTAGAGCAGGGCCTGATTCACCCCTCCACTTT.